This TCR beta chain was sequenced during a study of blood T cell repertoires in COVID-19. The germline CDR1 and CDR2 sequences are SGHTA and FQGNSA. The CDR3 contains 14 residues. V was clipped by 0 bases and J by 5 bases, with 10 bases between them. Per the study methods: Reference gene primer amplification in the assay estimated nucleated cell counts. Profiling relied on immunoSEQ multiplex PCR, and the TCRdb table lists in-frame clones only, not all of them. V and J calls and clone size follow that table, whereas D and trimming were derived from the DNA. The sample has about 73,000 clones; 89% are singletons.

V and J are TRBV7-2 and TRBJ1-1, with D maybe TRBD1 (5 bases). The sequence derives from a man older than 75 with acute or convalescent COVID-19. Sequencing was performed on peripheral blood. CDR3 region: CASSLAVGGTEAFF. CDR3 sequence (DNA): TGTGCCAGCAGCTTAGCGGTGGGGGGGACTGAAGCTTTCTTT.